This is a list of T cell receptor beta chains from one sample in a study of OX40 agonist ivuxolimab in advanced cancers. Produced via immunoSEQ multiplex PCR; TCRdb's table is partial and in-frame only. This table has roughly 80,000 clones, about 80% appearing once. The sample consisted of CD4+ or CD8+ T cells sorted from blood, taken in a trial of the OX40 agonist ivuxolimab. The source is an adult with an advanced solid tumor such as melanoma, head and neck, liver or kidney cancer. Each CDR3 is given with its conserved first and last residue. The order of the fields is CDR3 length, D gene, V gene, J gene, clone size, CDR3 DNA, CDR3 protein. The D gene is left open where the match is weak. Size is stated for part of the rows, as once, few or many counts, or as a class when the clone is expanded.

14	TRBD2	TRBV19	TRBJ2-3	.	TGTGCCAGTAGTATCAGCGGGGGCACAGATACGCAGTATTTT	CASSISGGTDTQYF
13	.	TRBV28	TRBJ2-2	.	TGTGCCAGCAGTTTCCTTAAGTCCGGGGAGCTGTTTTTT	CASSFLKSGELFF
15	TRBD1	TRBV16	TRBJ1-1	.	TGTGCCAGCAGCCTGACCCGAGGGACAGACACTGAAGCTTTCTTT	CASSLTRGTDTEAFF
13	.	TRBV6-5	TRBJ2-6	.	TGTGCCAGCATGCCCCCCGGGGCCAACGTCCTGACTTTC	CASMPPGANVLTF
14	.	TRBV5-4	TRBJ1-5	.	TGTGCCAGCAGCTTGACAGGTTACAATCAGCCCCAGCATTTT	CASSLTGYNQPQHF
13	TRBD1	TRBV6-1	TRBJ1-4	.	TGTGCCGGACAGGGAATGGCTAATGAAAAACTGTTTTTT	CAGQGMANEKLFF
14	.	TRBV2	TRBJ1-5	few	TGTGCCAGCAGTCGAAACAGGGATGAACAGCCCCAGCATTTT	CASSRNRDEQPQHF
14	TRBD1	TRBV7-9	TRBJ1-6	.	TGTGCCAGCAGCTCAGGGACAGCTAATTCACCCCTCCACTTT	CASSSGTANSPLHF
14	.	TRBV29-1	TRBJ2-1	once	TGCAGTACGGGACGCCTTCAGACGAGGGATGAGCAGTTCTTC	CSTGRLQTRDEQFF
15	.	TRBV7-2	TRBJ2-3	few	TGTGCCAGCAGCTTAGGGACAGAAAGCACAGATACGCAGTATTTT	CASSLGTESTDTQYF
14	TRBD2	TRBV11-2	TRBJ2-7	.	TGTGCCAGCAGCCGCGAGCGGGGGCAGGTCGAGCAGTACTTC	CASSRERGQVEQYF
17	.	TRBV19	TRBJ1-1	.	TGTGCCAGTAGTATTCCCCCGGGGATTACAGTGAACACTGAAGCTTTCTTT	CASSIPPGITVNTEAFF
17	TRBD1	TRBV11-2	TRBJ2-2	.	TGTGCCAGCAGCTTAGATCGGGACAGGCCCCTCACCGGGGAGCTGTTTTTT	CASSLDRDRPLTGELFF
13	.	TRBV30	TRBJ2-1	.	TGTGCCTGGAGTTTAACAGGGTTTGGGGAGCAGTTCTTC	CAWSLTGFGEQFF
13	.	TRBV5-5	TRBJ1-3	.	TGTGCCAGCAGCTTAGGACCGGGAAACACCATATATTTT	CASSLGPGNTIYF
18	TRBD1	TRBV28	TRBJ1-1	.	TGTGCCAGCAGTTTCACAGGGGGCGTGGGTGGCCCGAACACTGAAGCTTTCTTT	CASSFTGGVGGPNTEAFF
14	.	TRBV6-5	TRBJ1-6	.	TGTGCCAGCAGTTCCCCTATCGCGCGTTCACCCCTCCACTTT	CASSSPIARSPLHF
11	.	TRBV20-1	TRBJ1-1	.	TGCAGTGCTAGATTCGGGACAGAAGCTTTCTTT	CSARFGTEAFF
16	TRBD2	TRBV12-5	TRBJ2-5	.	TGTGCTAGTGGTTTGGGTATAGCGGGGGTGAAGGAGACCCAGTACTTC	CASGLGIAGVKETQYF
14	.	TRBV18	TRBJ2-5	once	TGTGCCAGCTCTCAAACCAGCCCGCAGGAGACCCAGTACTTC	CASSQTSPQETQYF
16	.	TRBV5-6	TRBJ1-4	.	TGTGCCAGCAGCGGGCGGCGGGTGGGACCTAATGAAAAACTGTTTTTT	CASSGRRVGPNEKLFF
17	.	TRBV4-1	TRBJ2-3	.	TGCGCCAGCAGCCAACAACCGAGCCCGGGTCGGAGGGATACGCAGTATTTT	CASSQQPSPGRRDTQYF
14	.	TRBV29-1	TRBJ2-2	.	TGCAGCGTGGTCACCAACCTTATCACCGGGGAGCTGTTTTTT	CSVVTNLITGELFF
15	.	TRBV5-8	TRBJ1-4	.	TGTGCCAGCAGCTTGGTGGGGGCTCGCAATGAAAAACTGTTTTTT	CASSLVGARNEKLFF
14	.	TRBV27	TRBJ1-2	once	TGTGCCAGCAGTACGATCGGGACCAACTATGGCTACACCTTC	CASSTIGTNYGYTF
15	.	TRBV7-2	TRBJ1-4	few	TGTGCCAGCAGCTTAGTAGTTGCAACTAATGAAAAACTGTTTTTT	CASSLVVATNEKLFF
13	.	TRBV15	TRBJ1-4	.	TGTGCCACCAGCCCGGCAGTCGTTGAAAAACTGTTTTTT	CATSPAVVEKLFF
13	.	TRBV7-3	TRBJ2-1	.	TGTGCCACCGCTAGGAGCTCCTACAATGAGCAGTTCTTC	CATARSSYNEQFF
15	TRBD1	TRBV7-9	TRBJ2-3	.	TGTGCCAGCTCCCGAACGGGACAGGGCACAGATACGCAGTATTTT	CASSRTGQGTDTQYF
16	.	TRBV28	TRBJ1-2	once	TGTGCCAGCAGTCCAAACAACCCGACAGGTACCTATGGCTACACCTTC	CASSPNNPTGTYGYTF
16	.	TRBV28	TRBJ2-2	once	TGTGCCAGCAGGACAAACAGGGGAGGATGGACCGGGGAGCTGTTTTTT	CASRTNRGGWTGELFF
15	.	TRBV27	TRBJ1-5	.	TGTGCCAGCAGTTTGGACTCCAGATCCAATCAGCCCCAGCATTTT	CASSLDSRSNQPQHF
12	TRBD2	TRBV11-2	TRBJ2-1	.	TGTGCCAGCAGCCCAGGGACTAGATCAGAGTTCTTC	CASSPGTRSEFF
15	.	TRBV6-4	TRBJ2-3	.	TGTGCCAGCAGTGACTCTAGAGGGGGGCCAGATACGCAGTATTTT	CASSDSRGGPDTQYF
15	.	TRBV5-1	TRBJ1-4	.	TGCGCCAGCACCCGATCGGGGGGAACTAATGAAAAACTGTTTTTT	CASTRSGGTNEKLFF
15	.	TRBV6-6	TRBJ2-3	.	TGTGCCAGCAGCCCAACCGGGATCGTGATAGATACGCAGTATTTT	CASSPTGIVIDTQYF
14	.	TRBV2	TRBJ1-6	.	TGTGCCAGCCATCAGGGGAGTTTGAATTCACCCCTCCACTTT	CASHQGSLNSPLHF
13	.	TRBV6-6	TRBJ2-2	few	TGTGCCAGCAGTTCGAGCAGGGGCGGGGAGCTGTTTTTT	CASSSSRGGELFF
16	.	TRBV9	TRBJ1-3	.	TGTGCCAGCAGCGTACTGGGGGGACTTTCTGGAAACACCATATATTTT	CASSVLGGLSGNTIYF
13	.	TRBV13	TRBJ1-1	.	TGTGCCAGCAGCAAACAGGGGAACACTGAAGCTTTCTTT	CASSKQGNTEAFF
14	.	TRBV9	TRBJ2-7	.	TGTGCCAGCAGCGTAACTACAGGGACCTACGAGCAGTACTTC	CASSVTTGTYEQYF
16	TRBD2	TRBV7-9	TRBJ2-3	.	TGTGCCAGCAGCCCGCTTCCTAGCGGGGTTACAGATACGCAGTATTTT	CASSPLPSGVTDTQYF
16	TRBD1	TRBV19	TRBJ1-5	.	TGTGCCTCTAACCCCTCGACAGGGGTTAGCAATCAGCCCCAGCATTTT	CASNPSTGVSNQPQHF
13	TRBD1	TRBV7-7	TRBJ1-5	once	TGTGCCAGCAGCCGGGACAGGGATCAGCCCCAGCATTTT	CASSRDRDQPQHF
17	.	TRBV15	TRBJ2-1	.	TGTGCCACCAGCAGAGGGGGCAGCAAATCCGCGGGCAATGAGCAGTTCTTC	CATSRGGSKSAGNEQFF
13	.	TRBV19	TRBJ2-5	.	TGTGCCAGTAGTAAGAGAATACAAGAGACCCAGTACTTC	CASSKRIQETQYF
13	.	TRBV4-3	TRBJ2-3	.	TGCGCCAGCAGCCAAGTGACAGCAGATACGCAGTATTTT	CASSQVTADTQYF
16	TRBD1	TRBV6-6	TRBJ1-5	.	TGTGCCAGCAGTCCACCGCGACAGGGGGGCAATCAGCCCCAGCATTTT	CASSPPRQGGNQPQHF
13	.	TRBV7-3	TRBJ2-1	.	TGTGCCAGCAGCCCAGGAACCTACAATGAGCAGTTCTTC	CASSPGTYNEQFF
16	.	TRBV28	TRBJ2-4	.	TGTGCCAGCACAAAGGGGGGTGATGGGGGCAAAAACATTCAGTACTTC	CASTKGGDGGKNIQYF
18	TRBD1	TRBV5-1	TRBJ1-6	.	TGCGCCAGCAGCTTGGGCCTGGACAGGGTCTCCTATAATTCACCCCTCCACTTT	CASSLGLDRVSYNSPLHF
13	.	TRBV28	TRBJ1-2	once	TGTGCCAGCAGTTTCGGGGGTGGGTATGGCTACACCTTC	CASSFGGGYGYTF
15	.	TRBV2	TRBJ2-3	.	TGTGCCAGCAGTGAAACGACAGGAGGGGGGCGTGTGCAGTATTTT	CASSETTGGGRVQYF
13	.	TRBV6-6	TRBJ2-7	once	TGTGCCAGCAGGGAAGACAAGGTTTACGAGCAGTACTTC	CASREDKVYEQYF
13	TRBD1	TRBV18	TRBJ1-6	.	TGTGCCAGCTCGACAGGGTCTGGTTCACCCCTCCACTTT	CASSTGSGSPLHF
13	.	TRBV5-1	TRBJ2-1	.	TGCGCCAGCAGCTTGGACAGGGTAGGTGAGCAGTTCTTC	CASSLDRVGEQFF